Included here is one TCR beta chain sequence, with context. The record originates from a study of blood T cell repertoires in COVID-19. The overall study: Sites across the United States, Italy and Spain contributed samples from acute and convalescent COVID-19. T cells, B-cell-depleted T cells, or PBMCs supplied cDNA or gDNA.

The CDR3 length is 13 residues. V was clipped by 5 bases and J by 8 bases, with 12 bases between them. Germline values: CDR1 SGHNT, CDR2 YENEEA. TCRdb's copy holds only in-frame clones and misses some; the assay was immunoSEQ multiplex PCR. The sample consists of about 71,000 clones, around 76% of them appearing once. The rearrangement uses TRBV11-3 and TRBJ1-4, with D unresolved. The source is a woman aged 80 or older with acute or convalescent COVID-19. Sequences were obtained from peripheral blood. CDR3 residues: CASSRGPEEKLFF. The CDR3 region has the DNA TGTGCCAGCAGCCGTGGGCCCGAAGAAAAACTGTTTTTT.